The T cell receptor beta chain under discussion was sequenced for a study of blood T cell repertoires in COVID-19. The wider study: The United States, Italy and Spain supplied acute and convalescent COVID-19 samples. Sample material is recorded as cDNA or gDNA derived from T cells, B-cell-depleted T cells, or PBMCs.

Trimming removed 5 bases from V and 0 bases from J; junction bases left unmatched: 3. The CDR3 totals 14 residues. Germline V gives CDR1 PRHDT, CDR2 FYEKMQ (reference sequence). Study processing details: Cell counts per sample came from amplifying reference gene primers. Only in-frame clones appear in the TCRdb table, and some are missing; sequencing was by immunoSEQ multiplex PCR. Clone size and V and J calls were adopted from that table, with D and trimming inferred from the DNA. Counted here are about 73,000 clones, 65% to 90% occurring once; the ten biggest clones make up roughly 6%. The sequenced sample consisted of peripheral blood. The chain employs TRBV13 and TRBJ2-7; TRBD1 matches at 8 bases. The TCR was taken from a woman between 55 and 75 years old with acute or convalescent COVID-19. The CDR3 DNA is TGTGCCAGCAGCCCCGGGACAGGCTCCTACGAGCAGTACTTC. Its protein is CASSPGTGSYEQYF.